Listed here is a single TCR beta chain. The same CDR3 can be traced to other DNA sequences in this sample. The data were obtained in a study of technical replicates of blood from several donors. Data came from immunoSEQ multiplex PCR; TCRdb stores just in-frame clones and leaves some out. The sample has approximately 81,000 clones, roughly 95% seen once. V was clipped by 0 bases and J by 4 bases, with 3 bases between them. The length of the CDR3 is 12 residues. Germline CDR1 is SGDLS and CDR2 is YYNGEE. The V call is TRBV9, the J call TRBJ2-3; D gene ambiguous. The clonotype was recovered from a human donor in good health. Sequencing was done on a sample of T cells isolated from PBMCs. CDR3 region: CASSVASDTQYF. The CDR3 nucleotides are TGTGCCAGCAGCGTAGCGTCAGATACGCAGTATTTT.